A selection of T cell receptor beta chains follows, all from one sample in a study of beta chain features in type 1 diabetes. Only in-frame clones appear in the TCRdb table, and some are missing; sequencing was by immunoSEQ multiplex PCR. The table shows some 300,000 clones, with 7.5% to 9.5% occurring only once. Sequencing used central memory CD4+ T cells from blood. The receptors stem from a woman aged 18-29 years in good health. CDR3s include the opening cysteine and the closing phenylalanine or tryptophan. D genes are given only for firm matches. Part of the rows lack a size; the others show once, few, many or a class for expanded clones.

j_call d_call v_call cdr3_length clone_size cdr3_aa cdr3_nt
TRBJ1-4 TRBD1 TRBV27 17 few CASSSGQGALLLEKLFF TGTGCCAGCAGTTCAGGACAGGGGGCGCTTTTGTTGGAAAAACTGTTTTTT
TRBJ2-3 - TRBV14 15 - CASRPGEAPTSAQYF TGTGCCAGCCGACCAGGAGAAGCCCCGACCAGTGCGCAGTATTTT
TRBJ1-5 - TRBV27 14 many CASSLGQGNQPQHF TGTGCCAGCAGTTTGGGGCAGGGTAATCAGCCCCAGCATTTT
TRBJ1-1 - TRBV7-9 11 - CASSLLGEAFF TGTGCCAGCAGCTTACTAGGGGAAGCTTTCTTT
TRBJ1-1 - TRBV5-1 16 few CASRSNGVFGDTEAFF TGCGCCAGCAGGTCCAATGGGGTGTTCGGGGACACTGAAGCTTTCTTT
TRBJ2-1 TRBD2 TRBV4-2 17 - CASSLLSGGAVYNEQFF TGTGCCAGCAGCCTCCTTAGCGGGGGGGCCGTATACAATGAGCAGTTCTTC
TRBJ1-2 - TRBV7-8 13 few CASSPGQSYGYTF TGTGCCAGCAGCCCCGGACAGAGCTATGGCTACACCTTC
TRBJ2-7 - TRBV6-6 15 - CASSYPTESSYEQYF TGTGCCAGCAGTTACCCGACAGAAAGTTCTTACGAGCAGTACTTC
TRBJ1-1 - TRBV19 13 - CARSPGENTEAFF TGTGCCCGATCCCCGGGGGAGAACACTGAAGCTTTCTTT
TRBJ2-4 TRBD2 TRBV5-1 12 - CASAPSGGPEYF TGCGCCAGCGCCCCTTCGGGGGGGCCGGAGTACTTC
TRBJ2-5 - TRBV4-3 14 few CASSQDWRKETQYF TGCGCCAGCAGCCAAGACTGGCGGAAAGAGACCCAGTACTTC
TRBJ2-6 - TRBV2 15 many CASSGQPSGANVLTF TGTGCCAGCAGTGGACAGCCCTCTGGGGCCAACGTCCTGACTTTC
TRBJ2-6 - TRBV7-2 14 few CASSLGAGANVLTF TGTGCCAGCAGCTTAGGGGCTGGGGCCAACGTCCTGACTTTC
TRBJ2-5 - TRBV2 12 few CASRPGKETQYF TGTGCCAGCAGACCGGGGAAAGAGACCCAGTACTTC
TRBJ1-2 - TRBV11-2 13 - CASSQDANYGYTF TGTGCCAGCAGCCAGGACGCAAACTATGGCTACACCTTC
TRBJ2-1 - TRBV27 18 - CASSLYRSSNPGHNEQFF TGTGCCAGCAGTTTATACCGCAGCTCCAACCCTGGACACAATGAGCAGTTCTTC
TRBJ1-5 TRBD1 TRBV2 15 - CASRENTGGNQPQHF TGTGCCAGCAGGGAAAATACAGGGGGCAATCAGCCCCAGCATTTT
TRBJ2-3 - TRBV5-4 15 - CASSLEAANTDTQYF TGTGCCAGCAGCTTGGAGGCAGCCAACACAGATACGCAGTATTTT
TRBJ1-2 TRBD1 TRBV25-1 14 - CASSEYGTGEGYTF TGTGCCAGCAGTGAATACGGGACAGGGGAAGGCTACACCTTC
TRBJ1-1 - TRBV6-1 13 - CASSGVVNTEAFF TGTGCCAGCAGTGGGGTTGTGAACACTGAAGCTTTCTTT
TRBJ1-2 - TRBV5-1 14 - CASSLETANYGYTF TGCGCCAGCAGCTTGGAAACAGCTAACTATGGCTACACCTTC
TRBJ1-3 - TRBV19 13 - CASSKTSGNTIYF TGTGCCAGTAGTAAAACCTCTGGAAACACCATATATTTT
TRBJ1-1 - TRBV7-9 13 many CASSLTLNTEAFF TGTGCCAGCAGCTTGACCTTAAACACTGAAGCTTTCTTT
TRBJ1-5 TRBD1 TRBV7-9 16 few CASSRVTGTGNQPQHF TGTGCCAGCAGCCGCGTGACCGGGACAGGGAATCAGCCCCAGCATTTT
TRBJ2-2 - TRBV6-5 12 - CASFEGYGELFF TGTGCCAGCTTCGAGGGGTACGGGGAGCTGTTTTTT
TRBJ2-7 TRBD2 TRBV4-3 17 - CASSLLSGRAGPHEQYF TGCGCCAGCAGTCTTCTAAGCGGGAGGGCAGGGCCGCACGAGCAGTACTTC
TRBJ1-4 - TRBV7-2 12 - CASSSTPEKLFF TGTGCCAGCAGCTCCACGCCTGAAAAACTGTTTTTT
TRBJ2-5 - TRBV7-2 13 - CASSLWPQETQYF TGTGCCAGCAGCTTGTGGCCCCAAGAGACCCAGTACTTC
TRBJ2-7 TRBD2 TRBV29-1 13 - CSARTSGRNEQYF TGCAGCGCCAGGACTAGCGGGAGGAACGAGCAGTACTTC
TRBJ1-6 - TRBV14 13 many CASSQATNSPLHF TGTGCCAGCAGCCAAGCGACGAATTCACCCCTCCACTTT
TRBJ1-5 TRBD1 TRBV28 15 - CASSWTGVSNQPQHF TGTGCCAGCAGTTGGACAGGGGTAAGTAACCAGCCCCAGCATTTT
TRBJ1-1 - TRBV28 14 few CASSSHSGATEAFF TGTGCCAGCAGTTCCCACAGTGGGGCTACTGAAGCTTTCTTT
TRBJ1-2 - TRBV5-1 13 - CASSHNTKYGYTF TGCGCCAGCAGCCATAACACCAAATATGGCTACACCTTC
TRBJ2-3 - TRBV9 13 - CASSISGTDTQYF TGTGCCAGCAGCATCTCGGGTACAGATACGCAGTATTTT
TRBJ1-1 - TRBV6-6 14 - CASSTQGGNTEAFF TGTGCCAGCAGTACACAGGGTGGGAACACTGAAGCTTTCTTT
TRBJ1-6 - TRBV23-1 14 - CASSRQDYNSPLHF TGCGCCAGCAGCCGACAGGACTATAATTCACCCCTCCACTTT
TRBJ1-2 TRBD1 TRBV5-1 14 - CASSPQLTGDGYTF TGCGCCAGCAGCCCCCAGTTGACAGGGGATGGCTACACCTTC
TRBJ1-2 - TRBV7-9 15 many CASSTSGTPNHGYTF TGTGCCAGCAGCACTTCCGGGACGCCCAATCATGGCTACACCTTC
TRBJ2-3 - TRBV7-9 14 - CASSLDQGTDTQYF TGTGCCAGCAGCTTAGATCAAGGGACAGATACGCAGTATTTT
TRBJ1-4 TRBD1 TRBV29-1 14 few CSASTGTANEKLFF TGCAGCGCATCGACCGGGACAGCTAATGAAAAACTGTTTTTT
TRBJ1-2 - TRBV29-1 14 - CSIERAGLLYGYTF TGCAGCATTGAAAGGGCGGGACTACTCTATGGCTACACCTTC
TRBJ2-3 - TRBV4-3 14 few CASSQVGGTDTQYF TGCGCCAGCAGCCAAGTCGGGGGCACAGATACGCAGTATTTT
TRBJ2-7 TRBD2 TRBV7-2 15 few CASSFSGTSSYEQYF TGTGCCAGCAGCTTCAGCGGGACTAGCTCCTACGAGCAGTACTTC
TRBJ2-5 TRBD1 TRBV29-1 13 few CSGSSGQAAAQYF TGCAGCGGGTCGTCGGGACAGGCTGCTGCCCAGTACTTC
TRBJ2-5 - TRBV7-3 15 few CASSLKFGVLETQYF TGTGCCAGCAGCTTAAAGTTTGGAGTTCTGGAGACCCAGTACTTC
TRBJ1-3 - TRBV7-8 12 few CASSLSLNTIYF TGTGCCAGCAGCTTAAGTCTGAACACCATATATTTT
TRBJ1-4 - TRBV6-5 15 - CASSPFRVTNEKLFF TGTGCCAGCAGTCCCTTCAGGGTTACTAATGAAAAACTGTTTTTT
TRBJ1-4 TRBD1 TRBV5-1 17 - CASSPGQGRSTNEKLFF TGCGCCAGCAGCCCAGGACAGGGAAGATCTACTAATGAAAAACTGTTTTTT
TRBJ2-2 TRBD2 TRBV5-4 18 many CASSLGSRGGRGTGELFF TGTGCCAGCAGCTTGGGCTCTAGAGGCGGGAGAGGCACCGGGGAGCTGTTTTTT
TRBJ1-5 - TRBV5-1 14 few CASSPDRPDQPQHF TGCGCCAGCAGCCCGGACAGACCGGATCAGCCCCAGCATTTT
TRBJ2-7 - TRBV7-9 15 - CASSPRLDLSYEQYF TGTGCCAGCAGCCCGCGACTGGATTTGTCCTACGAGCAGTACTTC
TRBJ2-7 - TRBV7-2 14 many CASSPAQGKREQYF TGTGCCAGCAGCCCGGCGCAGGGAAAGCGCGAGCAGTACTTC
TRBJ2-1 - TRBV9 15 few CASSVGVTANNEQFF TGTGCCAGCAGCGTAGGTGTGACAGCGAACAATGAGCAGTTCTTC